This T cell receptor beta chain was observed in a study of blood T cell repertoires in COVID-19. Generated by immunoSEQ multiplex PCR, the TCRdb table keeps only in-frame clones and is missing some. The top ten clones hold under 2.5% of a sample with approximately 100,000 clones, around 83% of them seen once. The germline CDR1 and CDR2 sequences are SGHRS and YFSETQ. This CDR3 region has 14 residues. Losses at the gene ends were 4 bases for V and 3 bases for J; bases not matched to a gene: 4. This rearrangement joins TRBV5-1 to TRBJ2-1, with 7 bases lining up with TRBD2. Sequences were obtained from peripheral blood. The source is a human donor in a cohort sampled during active COVID-19. The CDR3 DNA follows: TGCGCCAGCAGCCCGGGGGGATTCTACAATGAGCAGTTCTTC. Amino acids: CASSPGGFYNEQFF.